The present entry profiles one T cell receptor beta chain with its context. The target antigen is unknown. Method: immunoSEQ multiplex PCR; TCRdb's copy keeps in-frame clones and lacks some. The sample has about 350,000 clones, around 89% seen once; the top ten hold 5%. Treatment meaning: roughly 20 received Ad26.COV2.S at low or high dose, single or two shots; 5 received placebo; per-sample allocation not given. The samples were gathered on day 63 after the first injection of vaccine or placebo. This sample was taken from a study of Ad26.COV2.S vaccination and SARS-CoV-2 variants. Overall study context: The COV1001 Ad26.COV2.S trial arm included the donor. Doses of Ad26.COV2.S were injected into muscle once or twice, 56 days apart.

Trimming removed 2 bases from V and 4 bases from J, with 12 bases in between. The CDR3 has 14 residues. CDR1 is SGHNT and CDR2 is YYREEE in the germline V gene (reference sequence). Findings of the study overall: It was found that vaccine and placebo recipients had similar non-spike TCR breadth.

This sample comprised peripheral blood, obtained in a trial of Ad26.COV2.S vaccine versus placebo. The chain joins TRBV5-4 to TRBJ2-5; D is possibly TRBD2 (6 bases). The TCR comes from a person between 18 and 65 years old who received the Ad26.COV2.S COVID-19 vaccine or a placebo. The CDR3 sequence: CASSLRGGGETQYF. The CDR3 DNA follows: TGTGCCAGCAGCTTAAGGGGAGGTGGAGAGACCCAGTACTTC.